A single sample is the source of the 6 T cell receptor beta chains below, sequenced in a study of OX40 agonist ivuxolimab in advanced cancers. TCRdb keeps only in-frame clones here, not all; method: immunoSEQ multiplex PCR. Among tens of thousands of clones, around 92% were seen once, and the ten largest hold 33%. This specimen consisted of CD4+ or CD8+ T cells sorted from blood, obtained in a trial of the OX40 agonist ivuxolimab. These TCRs come from an adult with an advanced solid tumor such as melanoma, head and neck, liver or kidney cancer.

The count of this clone is one. This chain joins TRBV11-2 and TRBJ2-7; D possibly corresponds to TRBD1 (6 bases). This CDR3 has 14 residues. V was clipped by 1 base and J by 2 bases, with 9 bases between them. Germline loops: CDR1 SGHAT, CDR2 FQNNGV. The chain's CDR3 is CASSLGDIPYEQYF. CDR3 in DNA: TGTGCCAGCAGCTTAGGGGACATCCCCTACGAGCAGTACTTC.

V gene TRBV27 combines with J gene TRBJ2-1; TRBD2 aligns across 10 bases. V lost 3 bases, J lost 9 bases, and 8 bases stayed unmatched. This CDR3 comprises 15 residues. Germline V CDR1 and CDR2: MNHEY, SMNVEV (reference sequence). The CDR3 loop is CASSFISGRATEQFF. In DNA, the CDR3 is TGTGCCAGCAGTTTTATAAGCGGGAGGGCCACTGAGCAGTTCTTC.

V gene TRBV28 combines with J gene TRBJ1-5, with 10 bases identical to TRBD1. The CDR3 has 14 amino acids. J was trimmed by 7 bases and V by 3 bases; bases with no gene match: 3. Germline-derived CDR1 and CDR2 are MDHEN and SYDVKM. The DNA for the CDR3 is TGTGCCAGCAGTTTCGGACAGGGGGGACAGCCCCAGCATTTT. Encoded protein: CASSFGQGGQPQHF.

J is TRBJ2-1 and V is TRBV28; 7 bases are a match to TRBD2. Per the germline V gene, CDR1 is MDHEN and CDR2 is SYDVKM. The V gene end was trimmed by 2 bases and the J gene end by 1 base; junction bases not matched to a gene: 5. CDR3 length: 16 amino acids. The CDR3 sequence: CASSLPSGLSYNEQFF. The CDR3 DNA reads as TGTGCCAGCAGTTTACCTAGCGGACTTTCCTACAATGAGCAGTTCTTC.

In its sample, this clone was seen once. The chain couples TRBV28 to TRBJ2-7; D might be TRBD2 (6 bases). Germline loops: CDR1 MDHEN, CDR2 SYDVKM. V was trimmed by 5 bases and J by 1 base, leaving 15 bases between them. This CDR3 has 15 residues. The DNA for the CDR3 is TGTGCCAGCAGTCCCACAGCGGGTTATTCCTACGAGCAGTACTTC. This encodes CASSPTAGYSYEQYF.

The rearrangement uses TRBV23-1 and TRBJ2-5, with TRBD1 as a possible D gene (7 bases). TRBV23-1 is labeled an ORF, and its function is uncertain. V was trimmed by 0 bases and J by 7 bases, leaving 18 bases between them. The CDR3 loop spans 16 amino acids. The CDR3 DNA reads TGCGCCAGCAGTCAATCGTTACAGGTTCAGGGGGGGACCCAGTACTTC. Amino acid sequence: CASSQSLQVQGGTQYF.